This T cell receptor beta chain was sequenced for a study of T-cell reconstitution after alpha-beta-depleted transplantation in children. Points on this clonotype: Its antigen is unknown.

Unique molecular identifiers were used in preparing the TCRbeta library. MiXCR, applied by TCRdb to the PCR reads, yields one record per CDR3 protein. This table holds some 78,000 distinct CDR3 sequences, 14% found once. Regarding the study as a whole: Several hundred rapidly expanded clones from non-depleted graft cells reportedly supplied alpha-beta T cells about two months post-transplant. After one year, T-cell counts and TCRbeta diversity mostly came from new T cells. It was surviving recipient T cells and thymic progenitors that gave some patients high TCRbeta diversity at day 60.

CDR3 size: 15 residues. The germline V gene has CDR1 SGHVS and CDR2 FNYEAQ. V lost 3 bases and J 2 bases, leaving 14 bases between the germline ends. This TCR was sampled from a male patient aged 2 to 10 who had a stem cell transplant for acute lymphoblastic leukemia, so the T cells may come from the graft donor. The chain couples TRBV7-6 to TRBJ2-7, with D possibly being TRBD1 (7 bases). The specimen comprised PBMCs, mostly from graft donor cells, sampled 180 days after TCRalphabeta/CD19-depleted stem cell transplant. CDR3 sequence: CASSLRDSFPYEQYF. Here the CDR3 DNA reads TGTGCCAGCAGCTTGCGGGACAGCTTTCCCTACGAGCAGTACTTC. Filled out from reference TRBV7-6 and TRBJ2-7, the complete variable domain reads GAGVSQSPRYKVTKRGQDVALRCDPISGHVSLYWYRQALGQGPEFLTYFNYEAQQDKSGLPNDRFSAERPEGSISTLTIQRTEQRDSAMYRCASSLRDSFPYEQYFGPGTRLTVT.